This T cell receptor beta chain was found in a study of post-analysis software for immune sequencing data. The wider study: Clinical courses comprised relapsing-remitting, secondary progressive and progressive-relapsing multiple sclerosis.

This clonotype has just a few counts. Its matching antigen is unknown. Germline V lookup: CDR1 LGHDT, CDR2 YNNKEL (reference sequence). V lost 8 bases and J 4 bases, leaving 6 bases between the germline ends. CDR3 length equals 11 residues. Unique molecular identifiers tagged the TCR beta cDNA libraries. Yield was roughly 500,000 cDNA molecules from 1 to 10 million T cells. Each CDR3 protein is one row after TCRdb ran MiXCR on the PCR reads. The sample records approximately 150,000 distinct CDR3 sequences, approximately 30% being singletons. Findings of the study overall: Normalized Chao1 diversity was significantly lower in multiple sclerosis patients than in controls. A few TRBV segments were significantly more frequent in patients than in controls. TRBV5-6, TRBV5-1 and TRBV20-1 were among these segments.

This TCR came from a girl aged 10-17 years with multiple sclerosis. The gene calls are TRBV3-1 and TRBJ2-1, with no clear D. Sequencing was carried out using blood. The CDR3 bases are TGTGCCAGCGCGTTGTACAATGAGCAGTTCTTC. This sequence encodes CASALYNEQFF.